In its sample, the clone carrying this T cell receptor beta chain was seen once. The data were obtained in a study of T cells in tuberculosis. Study outcomes and limitations: Some low-affinity tetramer-binding T cells may be absent from this sample.

Cells were sorted from thawed PBMC rested overnight and stained with GMM-loaded CD1B tetramer, viability dye and anti-CD3. The lipid loaded on the CD1B tetramers was C32 glucose monomycolate from Rhodococcus equi. CD14-expressing monocytes were removed from PBMC before cryopreservation and sorting. From each donor, some 100,000 tetramer-negative cells were sorted. CDR3 length: 16 residues. Germline assignment: CDR1 SGDLS and CDR2 YYNGEE. The germline V and J ends were trimmed by 4 bases and 0 bases, with 14 bases remaining between them. No alpha-beta pairing information exists for these sequences. Sequencing used immunoSEQ multiplex PCR; TCRdb keeps in-frame clones, though not all of them. The sample records around 60,000 clones, around 81% being singletons.

The genes are TRBV9 and TRBJ2-1; D might be TRBD1 (5 bases). This receptor was taken from an adult woman with latent tuberculosis. The sample comprised CD1b-GMM tetramer-negative cells sorted from PBMCs. CDR3 coding DNA: TGTGCCAGCAGCCTCAGGGAAGGGGTCTCCTACAATGAGCAGTTCTTC. Encoded protein: CASSLREGVSYNEQFF.